These T cell receptor beta chains were read from a single sample in a study of T cells in tuberculosis. Data came from immunoSEQ multiplex PCR; TCRdb stores just in-frame clones and leaves some out. The table shows about 36,000 clones, with over 90% occurring only once. The sample taken for sequencing was PBMCs. These receptors originate from a donor aged 10-29 years with latent tuberculosis or without tuberculosis infection. CDR3s include the opening cysteine and the closing phenylalanine or tryptophan.

V gene: TRBV5-1; CDR3 protein: CASRFQDRYSNTEAFF
V gene: TRBV7-2; CDR3 protein: CASSSTSYEQYF
V gene: TRBV25-1; CDR3 protein: CASSEFGRGGYGYTF
V gene: TRBV10-2; CDR3 protein: CASSESPLAQWNTEAFF
V gene: TRBV30; CDR3 protein: CAWSAGDTRNTEAFF
V gene: TRBV12-5; CDR3 protein: CASGLWLGGGPSRGRNGYTF
V gene: TRBV7-6; CDR3 protein: CASSQALGPDTQYF
V gene: TRBV6-6; CDR3 protein: CASSYSRGRDTQYF
V gene: TRBV27; CDR3 protein: CASSLYPGAGELFF
V gene: TRBV11-3; CDR3 protein: CASSRGLTYEQYF
V gene: TRBV5-6; CDR3 protein: CASSLLQGGEKLFF
V gene: TRBV7-2; CDR3 protein: CASSLGDRGNYGYTF
V gene: TRBV2; CDR3 protein: CATTSEGDIFGANVLTF
V gene: TRBV30; CDR3 protein: CAWTLGTAQETQYF
V gene: TRBV2; CDR3 protein: CASSDSPVLTF
V gene: TRBV10-3; CDR3 protein: CAIADLEGAGAFF
V gene: TRBV6-6; CDR3 protein: CASSYAETGRSPLHF
V gene: TRBV7-9; CDR3 protein: CASSSGTGGMAGANVLTF
V gene: TRBV4-3; CDR3 protein: CASSQDWRRGTEAFF
V gene: TRBV6-1; CDR3 protein: CAARQENYNEQFF
V gene: TRBV5-8; CDR3 protein: CASSFLRGNYGYTF
V gene: TRBV30; CDR3 protein: CAWRLPSGGAYEQFF
V gene: TRBV14; CDR3 protein: CASSPYTTATYEQYF
V gene: TRBV5-1; CDR3 protein: CASSPTSGLHNEQFF
V gene: TRBV5-1; CDR3 protein: CASSFEGSTGELFF
V gene: TRBV7-9; CDR3 protein: CASIQTNSGNTIYF
V gene: TRBV7-2; CDR3 protein: CASSLDPDRGLNYGYTF
V gene: TRBV5-4; CDR3 protein: CASSALPGQGNSPLHF
V gene: TRBV30; CDR3 protein: CAWSVHYWRVSGNTIYF
V gene: TRBV7-2; CDR3 protein: CASSFGANTGELFF
V gene: TRBV7-8; CDR3 protein: CASSILAGGPDTQYF
V gene: TRBV4-2; CDR3 protein: CASSQDGGAATNEKLFF
V gene: TRBV4-1; CDR3 protein: CASSPDLGSSYEQYF
V gene: TRBV27; CDR3 protein: CASGWDRSRGEQFF
V gene: TRBV10-2; CDR3 protein: CASSESTRQGAWAFF
V gene: TRBV19; CDR3 protein: CATEPLGSPAFRQYF
V gene: TRBV19; CDR3 protein: CASSRDREAGNTIYF